This TCR beta chain was identified during a study of shared clonotypes between healthy human individuals. The naive CD8 population came from CD45RO-negative cells selected for CCR7, without terminally differentiated effector memory CD45RA+ cells. The repertoire was sequenced with immunoSEQ multiplex PCR; TCRdb's copy has only in-frame clones and lacks some. The sample includes around 640,000 clones, 95% to 97% seen only once; the top ten take about 0.11%. The CDR3 has 14 residues. Germline V lookup: CDR1 SGDLS, CDR2 YYNGEE. The germline V and J ends were trimmed by 2 bases and 4 bases, with 11 bases remaining between them.

Sequencing input: naive CD8+ T cells sorted from blood. The V and J genes are TRBV9 and TRBJ2-3, with D perhaps matching TRBD2 (6 bases). This sequence was found in a woman aged 25-40 years in good health. CDR3 nucleotides: TGTGCCAGCAGCGTGGCACCGGGGGCAGATACGCAGTATTTT. Translating gives CASSVAPGADTQYF.